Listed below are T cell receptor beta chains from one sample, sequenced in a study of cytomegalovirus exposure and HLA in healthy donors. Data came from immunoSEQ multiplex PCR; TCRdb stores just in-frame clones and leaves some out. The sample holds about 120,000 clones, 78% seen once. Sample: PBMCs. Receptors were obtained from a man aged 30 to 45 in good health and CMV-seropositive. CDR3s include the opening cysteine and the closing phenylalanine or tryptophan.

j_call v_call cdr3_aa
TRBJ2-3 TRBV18 CASSPRNPASTDTQYF
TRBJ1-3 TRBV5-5 CASSHDRYSGNTIYF
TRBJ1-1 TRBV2 CASEDTGRGTEAFF
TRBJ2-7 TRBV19 CASSMGRAPSYEQYF
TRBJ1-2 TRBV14 CASSHRRSYGYTF
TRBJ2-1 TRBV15 CATSRASEYEQFF
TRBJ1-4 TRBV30 CAWSWSRGEKLFF
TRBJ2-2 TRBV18 CASSPGRTGELFF
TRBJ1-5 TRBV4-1 CASSQEGQGRNQPQHF
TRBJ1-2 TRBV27 CASSSGPGVYGYTF
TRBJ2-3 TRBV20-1 CSADPGVTQYF
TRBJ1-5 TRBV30 CAWSVRDSRAQPQHF
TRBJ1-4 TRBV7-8 CASSFPYKGEKLFF
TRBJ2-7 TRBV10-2 CATSGGRAYEQYF
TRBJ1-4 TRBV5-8 CASSLGGATNEKLFF
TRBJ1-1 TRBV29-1 CSVAGTENTEAFF
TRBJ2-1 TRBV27 CASSPSGLAGGRYNEQFF